This entry concerns a single TCR beta chain. This clone was seen more than once but under ten times. Its antigen is currently not known. No much larger clone is present one base from it, and per-base qualities are unavailable. The junction shows trimming of 7 bases on V and 4 bases on J, plus 16 bases between the germline ends. Taken from the germline V gene, the CDR1 and CDR2 loops are SQVTM and ANQGSEA. Taken from cysteine to phenylalanine, the CDR3 has 13 residues. The sequence is cut down to CDR3 DNA, 39 bases in frame from base 1. This entry is derived from a study of blood T cell repertoires in COVID-19 (dated by TCRdb to the early 2020s). For the study in its entirety: The collaborator samples originated in the United States, Italy and Spain and spanned the acute and convalescent phases of COVID-19. The prospective study material was composed of cDNA or gDNA derived from T cells, B-cell-depleted T cells, or PBMCs. The dataset comprised deeply sampled blood TCRbeta repertoires from subjects exposed to, actively infected with, or recovered from COVID-19. The repertoires were released in a freely available public database meant as a resource for research on the immune response to SARS-CoV-2. The samples were drawn from the first 160 participants of the ongoing ImmuneRACE study and from 1,200 or so subjects provided by 6 global collaborators. A de-identified subject ID, COVID-19 status, age in years and sex were almost always included in the sample metadata. Where HLA class I and class II types were available, the types were taken from metadata supplied by the sample provider, not from assay-based typing. What the authors observed across the whole study: How much clinical and demographic metadata was included differed by source and by participant, and the metadata was provided uncurated.

TCRbeta CDR3 regions were amplified from genomic DNA using the immunoSEQ Assay, a bias-controlled multiplex PCR. The original pipeline was this. The number of nucleated cells in each sample was estimated from the amplification of reference gene primers within the assay. To quantify the absolute abundance of each unique TCRbeta CDR3 rearrangement, sequence reads were collapsed and filtered. For each sample, productive Simpson clonality was calculated as the square root of Simpson's diversity index across productive rearrangements. Sourced from immuneACCESS, this table was stored by TCRdb with only in-frame sequences that have V and J called. A share of the clones is absent; for the studies checked, an unresolved V gene accounts for under half, and the remainder has no known explanation. That table supplies the V and J calls and clone size; D and trimming were determined from the DNA. Here the sample has 40,000 or so clones; approximately 86% occur a single time. The biggest ten clones account for about 4.9% of the sample.

Whole blood was collected in K2EDTA tubes by collaborating institutions according to the institutions' own protocols. For TCRbeta analysis, collaborator samples were shipped as frozen whole blood, as isolated PBMCs, or as DNA extracted from either sample type. This TCR was sampled from a middle-aged man with active COVID-19. Recombination linked TRBV29-1 to TRBJ1-1, and perhaps TRBD1 as D gene, on 5 matching bases. Sequencing input: peripheral blood. This receptor carries the CDR3 CSGRGAFGTEAFF. The sequenced DNA: TGCAGCGGGAGGGGTGCCTTTGGCACTGAAGCTTTCTTT. Where the CDR3 stops, the reference TRBV29-1 and TRBJ1-1 genes take over; the full variable domain is SAVISQKPSRDICQRGTSLTIQCQVDSQVTMMFWYRQQPGQSLTLIATANQGSEATYESGFVIDKFPISRPNLTFSTLTVSNMSPEDSSIYLCSGRGAFGTEAFFGQGTRLTVV.